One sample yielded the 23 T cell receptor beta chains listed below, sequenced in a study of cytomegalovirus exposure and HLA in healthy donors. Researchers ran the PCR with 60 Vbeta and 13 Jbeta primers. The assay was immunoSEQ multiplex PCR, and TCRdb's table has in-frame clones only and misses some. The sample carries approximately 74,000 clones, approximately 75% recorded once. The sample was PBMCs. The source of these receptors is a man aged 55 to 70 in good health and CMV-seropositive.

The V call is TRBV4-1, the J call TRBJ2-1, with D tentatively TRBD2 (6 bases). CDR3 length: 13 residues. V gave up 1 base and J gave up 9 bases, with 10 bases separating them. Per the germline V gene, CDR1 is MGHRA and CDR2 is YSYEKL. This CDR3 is CASSQGGGSEQFF. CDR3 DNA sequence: TGCGCCAGCAGCCAAGGTGGGGGGAGTGAGCAGTTCTTC.

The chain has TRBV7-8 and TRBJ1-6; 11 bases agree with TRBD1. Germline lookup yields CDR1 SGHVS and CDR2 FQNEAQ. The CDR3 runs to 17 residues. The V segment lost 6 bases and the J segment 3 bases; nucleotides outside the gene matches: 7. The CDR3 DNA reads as TGTGCCAGCAGTCGACCGGGACAGGGGGACTATAATTCACCCCTCCACTTT. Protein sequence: CASSRPGQGDYNSPLHF.

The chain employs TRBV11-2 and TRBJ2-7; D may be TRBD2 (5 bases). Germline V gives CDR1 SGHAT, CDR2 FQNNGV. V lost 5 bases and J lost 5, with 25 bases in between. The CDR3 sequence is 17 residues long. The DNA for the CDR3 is TGTGCCAGCAGCCGTGATGGGATCGGTGGAGGTAGCGACGAGCAGTACTTC. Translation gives CASSRDGIGGGSDEQYF.

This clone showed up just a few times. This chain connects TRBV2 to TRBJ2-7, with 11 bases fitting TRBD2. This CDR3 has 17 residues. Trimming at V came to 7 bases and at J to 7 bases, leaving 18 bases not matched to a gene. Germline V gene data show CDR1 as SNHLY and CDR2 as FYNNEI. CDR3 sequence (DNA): TGTGCCAGCACCTTGGGGCTAGCGGGAGGCCTCGGAGGGGAGCAGTACTTC. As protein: CASTLGLAGGLGGEQYF.

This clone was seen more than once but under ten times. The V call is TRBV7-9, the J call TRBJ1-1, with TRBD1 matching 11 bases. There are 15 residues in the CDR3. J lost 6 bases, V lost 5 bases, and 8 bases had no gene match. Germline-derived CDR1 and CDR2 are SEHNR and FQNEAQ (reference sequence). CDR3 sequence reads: CASSRRTGGAAEAFF. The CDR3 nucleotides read TGTGCCAGCAGCCGCCGGACAGGGGGCGCGGCTGAAGCTTTCTTT.

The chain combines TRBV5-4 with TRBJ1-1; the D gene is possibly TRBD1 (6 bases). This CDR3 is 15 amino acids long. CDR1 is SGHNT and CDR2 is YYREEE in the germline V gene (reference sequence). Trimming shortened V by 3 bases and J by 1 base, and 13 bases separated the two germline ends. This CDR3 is CASSSRTVGNTEAFF. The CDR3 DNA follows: TGTGCCAGCAGCTCCAGGACAGTCGGGAACACTGAAGCTTTCTTT.

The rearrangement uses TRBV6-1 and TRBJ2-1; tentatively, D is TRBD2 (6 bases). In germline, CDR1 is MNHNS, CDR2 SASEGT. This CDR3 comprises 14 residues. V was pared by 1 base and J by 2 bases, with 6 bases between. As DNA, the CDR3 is TGTGCCAGCAGTGAAGGGACTACCTACAATGAGCAGTTCTTC. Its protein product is CASSEGTTYNEQFF.

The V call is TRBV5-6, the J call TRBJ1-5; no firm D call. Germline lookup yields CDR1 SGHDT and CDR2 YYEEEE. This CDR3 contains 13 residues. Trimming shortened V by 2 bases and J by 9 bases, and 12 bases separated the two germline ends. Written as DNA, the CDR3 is TGTGCCAGCAGCTTAGGCCACGGAGTGCCCCAGCATTTT. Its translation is CASSLGHGVPQHF.

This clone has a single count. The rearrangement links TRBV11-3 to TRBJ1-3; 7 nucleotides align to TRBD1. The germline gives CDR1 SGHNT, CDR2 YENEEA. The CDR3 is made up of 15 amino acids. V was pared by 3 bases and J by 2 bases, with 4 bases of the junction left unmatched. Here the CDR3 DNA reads TGTGCCAGCAGCTTCAACCAGGGGGCTGGAAACACCATATATTTT. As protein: CASSFNQGAGNTIYF.

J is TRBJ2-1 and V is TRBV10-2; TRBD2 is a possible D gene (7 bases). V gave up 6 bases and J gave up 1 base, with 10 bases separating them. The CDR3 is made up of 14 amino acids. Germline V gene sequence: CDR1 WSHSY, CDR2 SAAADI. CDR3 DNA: TGCGCCAGCAGGGGAGGGGGGTCCTACAATGAGCAGTTCTTC. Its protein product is CASRGGGSYNEQFF.

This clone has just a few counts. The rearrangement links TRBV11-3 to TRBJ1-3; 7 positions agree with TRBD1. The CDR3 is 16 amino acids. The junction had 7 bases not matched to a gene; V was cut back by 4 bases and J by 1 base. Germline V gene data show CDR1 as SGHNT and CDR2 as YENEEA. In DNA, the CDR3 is TGTGCCAGCAGCTCGCGGACAGGCCCTTCTGGAAACACCATATATTTT. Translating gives CASSSRTGPSGNTIYF.

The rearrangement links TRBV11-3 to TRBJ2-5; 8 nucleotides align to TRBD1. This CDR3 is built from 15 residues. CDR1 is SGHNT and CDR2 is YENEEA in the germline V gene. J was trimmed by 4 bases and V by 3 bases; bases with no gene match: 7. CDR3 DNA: TGTGCCAGCAGCTTGACAGGGGTCTTCCCAGAGACCCAGTACTTC. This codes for CASSLTGVFPETQYF.

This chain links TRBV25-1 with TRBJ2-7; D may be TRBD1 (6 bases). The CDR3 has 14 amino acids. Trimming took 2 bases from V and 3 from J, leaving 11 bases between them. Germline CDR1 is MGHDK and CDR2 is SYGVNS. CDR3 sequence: CASSEPGTLYEQYF. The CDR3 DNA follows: TGTGCCAGCAGTGAACCCGGGACACTCTACGAGCAGTACTTC.

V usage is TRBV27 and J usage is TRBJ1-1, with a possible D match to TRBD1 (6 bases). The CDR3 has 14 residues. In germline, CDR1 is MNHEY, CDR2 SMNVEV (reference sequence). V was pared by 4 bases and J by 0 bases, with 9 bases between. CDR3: CASSWGPMNTEAFF. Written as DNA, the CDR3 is TGTGCCAGCAGTTGGGGGCCGATGAACACTGAAGCTTTCTTT.

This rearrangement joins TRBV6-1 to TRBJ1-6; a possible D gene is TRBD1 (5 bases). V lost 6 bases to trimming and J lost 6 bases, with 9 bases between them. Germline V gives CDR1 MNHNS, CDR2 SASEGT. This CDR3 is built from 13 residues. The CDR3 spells CASRQVANSPLHF. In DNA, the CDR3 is TGTGCCAGCAGACAGGTCGCTAATTCACCCCTCCACTTT.

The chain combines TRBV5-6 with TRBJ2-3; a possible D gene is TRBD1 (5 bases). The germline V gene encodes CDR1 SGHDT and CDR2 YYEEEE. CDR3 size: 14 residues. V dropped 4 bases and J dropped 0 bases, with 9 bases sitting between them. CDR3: CASSPDTSTDTQYF. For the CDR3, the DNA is TGTGCCAGCAGCCCGGACACGAGCACAGATACGCAGTATTTT.

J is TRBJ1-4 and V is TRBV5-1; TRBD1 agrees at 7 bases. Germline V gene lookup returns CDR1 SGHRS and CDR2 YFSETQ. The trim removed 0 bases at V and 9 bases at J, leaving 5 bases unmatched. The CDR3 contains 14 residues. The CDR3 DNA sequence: TGCGCCAGCAGCTTGGTAGGGGGCGAGAAAAAACTGTTTTTT. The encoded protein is CASSLVGGEKKLFF.

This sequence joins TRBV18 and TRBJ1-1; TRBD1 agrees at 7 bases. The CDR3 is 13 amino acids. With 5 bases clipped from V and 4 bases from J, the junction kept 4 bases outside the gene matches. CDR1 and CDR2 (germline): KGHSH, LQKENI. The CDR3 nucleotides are TGTGCCAGCTCAATGGCAGGGGGCACTGAAGCTTTCTTT. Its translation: CASSMAGGTEAFF.

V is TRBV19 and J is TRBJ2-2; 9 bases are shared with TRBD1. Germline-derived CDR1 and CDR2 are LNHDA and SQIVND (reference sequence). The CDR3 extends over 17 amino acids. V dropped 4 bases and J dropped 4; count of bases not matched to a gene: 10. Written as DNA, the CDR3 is TGTGCCAGTAGTACTATACAGGGGGCTATTGGCACCGGGGAGCTGTTTTTT. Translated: CASSTIQGAIGTGELFF.

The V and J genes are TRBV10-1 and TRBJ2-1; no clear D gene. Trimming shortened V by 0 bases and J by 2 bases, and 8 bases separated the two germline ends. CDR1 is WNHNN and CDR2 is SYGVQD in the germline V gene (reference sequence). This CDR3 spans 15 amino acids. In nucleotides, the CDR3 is TGCGCCAGCAGTGAGTCGGCAGGAACCTACAATGAGCAGTTCTTC. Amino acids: CASSESAGTYNEQFF.

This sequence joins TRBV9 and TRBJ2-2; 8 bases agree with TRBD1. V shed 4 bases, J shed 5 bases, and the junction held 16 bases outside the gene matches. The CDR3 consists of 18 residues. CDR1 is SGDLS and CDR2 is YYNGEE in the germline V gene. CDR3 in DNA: TGTGCCAGCAGCTTAACCGAACGACCTAGGACAGGGACCGGGGAGCTGTTTTTT. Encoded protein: CASSLTERPRTGTGELFF.

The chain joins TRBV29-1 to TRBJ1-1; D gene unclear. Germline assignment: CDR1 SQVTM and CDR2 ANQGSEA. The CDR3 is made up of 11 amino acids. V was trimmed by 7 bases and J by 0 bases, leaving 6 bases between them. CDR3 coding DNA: TGCAGCGGAACAGTGAACACTGAAGCTTTCTTT. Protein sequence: CSGTVNTEAFF.

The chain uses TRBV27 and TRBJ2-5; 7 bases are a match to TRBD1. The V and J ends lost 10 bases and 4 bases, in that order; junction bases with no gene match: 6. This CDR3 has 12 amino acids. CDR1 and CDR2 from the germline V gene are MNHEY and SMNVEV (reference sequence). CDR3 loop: CATRQGRETQYF. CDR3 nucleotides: TGTGCCACACGACAGGGCCGAGAGACCCAGTACTTC.